Here is one T cell receptor beta chain with its context. Trimming took off 2 bases at V and 4 bases at J, with 9 bases between the two ends. Germline CDR1 and CDR2: SGDLS and YYNGEE. The CDR3 is 13 amino acids. Seattle researchers signed up patients amid active infection and tracked them longitudinally. Authors' analysis steps: Reference gene primers were amplified, and this amplification served to estimate nucleated cell counts. Using immunoSEQ multiplex PCR, the repertoire was profiled, and TCRdb retains in-frame clones only, with some absent. D and trimming were read from the DNA, whereas the V and J calls and clone size are those reported in that table. The data hold 300,000 to 400,000 clones, with around 87% observed a single time. The entry originates in a study of blood T cell repertoires in COVID-19. Turning to the study itself: From the United States, Italy and Spain came samples of acute and convalescent COVID-19. PBMCs, B-cell-depleted T cells, or T cells provided the cDNA or gDNA that made up the material.

The sequence came from a woman between 55 and 75 years old with COVID-19, enrolled during active disease. Sequencing input: peripheral blood. The V and J genes are TRBV9 and TRBJ1-2, with D hard to call. Here the CDR3 reads CASSVNGIYGYTF. Here the CDR3 DNA reads TGTGCCAGCAGCGTTAACGGTATCTATGGCTACACCTTC.